These 5 T cell receptor beta chains share one sample of origin, sequenced in a study of blood T cell repertoires in COVID-19. The assay was immunoSEQ multiplex PCR, and TCRdb's table has in-frame clones only and misses some. The sample includes 14,000 to 15,000 clones, around 92% of them seen just once. The specimen was peripheral blood. These receptors all stem from a human donor with active COVID-19. The donor label of this sample is uncertain.

This chain uses TRBV3-1 (or the pseudogene TRBV3-2) with TRBJ1-2, with unresolved D. Germline loops: CDR1 LGHDT, CDR2 YNNKEL (reference sequence). This CDR3 spans 16 amino acids. The germline V and J ends were trimmed by 6 bases and 2 bases, with 19 bases remaining between them. The CDR3 is CASSQNPTGLNYGYTF. Written as DNA, the CDR3 is TGTGCCAGCAGTCAAAACCCCACCGGGTTGAACTATGGCTACACCTTC.

In DNA form, the CDR3 reads TGTGCCATCATGAGGGACAGGGGAATGTCATCCTACGAGCAGTACTTC. Protein: CAIMRDRGMSSYEQYF. J is TRBJ2-7 and V is TRBV10-3, with 10 bases aligning to TRBD1. The CDR3 spans 16 residues. J gave up 1 base and V 7 bases, and 10 bases lay outside the gene matches. The germline gives CDR1 ENHRY, CDR2 SYGVKD.

The rearrangement links TRBV19 to TRBJ2-1; 7 bases are shared with TRBD2. Trimming took 5 bases from V and 3 from J; bases not matched to a gene: 7. CDR1 and CDR2 from the germline V gene are LNHDA and SQIVND (reference sequence). The CDR3 totals 15 residues. The CDR3 DNA sequence: TGTGCCAGTAGTTTCACAGCGGGGAACTACAATGAGCAGTTCTTC. This encodes CASSFTAGNYNEQFF.

The gene calls are TRBV30 and TRBJ2-7; TRBD1 aligns across 10 bases. Germline V gives CDR1 GTSNPN, CDR2 SVGIG (reference sequence). The CDR3 length is 14 residues. The trim removed 5 bases at V and 7 bases at J, leaving 11 bases unmatched. CDR3 coding DNA: TGTGCCTGGGAAGACAGGGGGCCAGCGAGGGAGCAGTACTTC. Translation gives CAWEDRGPAREQYF.

This chain connects TRBV11-2 to TRBJ1-6; 12 bases match TRBD1. The trim removed 5 bases at V and 4 bases at J, leaving 12 bases unmatched. This CDR3 is 19 amino acids long. Germline assignment: CDR1 SGHAT and CDR2 FQNNGV. The CDR3 loop reads CASSRTGTGGGSYNSPLHF. CDR3 nucleotides: TGTGCCAGCAGCCGTACCGGGACAGGGGGCGGGAGTTATAATTCACCCCTCCACTTT.